A selection of T cell receptor beta chains follows, all from one sample in a study of blood T cell repertoires in COVID-19. Generated by immunoSEQ multiplex PCR, the TCRdb table keeps only in-frame clones and is missing some. The sample shows under 100,000 clones, roughly 87% of them seen only once. Sample: peripheral blood. The source is a man younger than 40 with acute or convalescent COVID-19. Each CDR3 is given with its conserved first and last residue. Fields, in order: D gene, clone size, V gene, J gene, CDR3 DNA, CDR3 protein. D genes are given only for firm matches. Rows may omit the clone size; those that give it use once, few, many or a size class.

>-|-|TRBV29-1|TRBJ2-5
TGCAGCGTTGAGTTCCGAGGGCACCAAGAGACCCAGTACTTC
CSVEFRGHQETQYF
>TRBD2|-|TRBV2|TRBJ2-7
TGTGCCAGCTGCCGAACTAGCGGGAGGGCCGGGACCTACGAGCAGTACTTC
CASCRTSGRAGTYEQYF
>TRBD2|-|TRBV28|TRBJ2-7
TGTGCCAGCAGTTTCCACCTAGCGGCACTAACCTACGAGCAGTACTTC
CASSFHLAALTYEQYF
>TRBD2|-|TRBV7-6|TRBJ2-1
TGTGCCAGCAGCTCCATAGTCGGACTAGCGGGAGACGAGCAGTTCTTC
CASSSIVGLAGDEQFF
>TRBD1|-|TRBV4-1|TRBJ2-7
TGCGCCAGCAGCCAGGGGGACAGGCCCTTTGATGAGCAGTACTTC
CASSQGDRPFDEQYF
>TRBD2|-|TRBV27|TRBJ2-3
TGTGCCAGCAGTTTCCGGATCGAGGCTAGCGGGAGCTCAGATACGCAGTATTTT
CASSFRIEASGSSDTQYF
>TRBD1|-|TRBV25-1|TRBJ2-7
TGTGCCAGCAAAGGGACAGGGGGCTACGAGCAGTACTTC
CASKGTGGYEQYF
>-|-|TRBV6-5|TRBJ1-5
TGTGCCAGCGAGACAGCGAACGTCAATCAGCCCCAGCATTTT
CASETANVNQPQHF
>TRBD1|few|TRBV28|TRBJ1-5
TGTGCCAGCAGTTTAATCCGGGACAGGGTTAGAGGTAGGGGTCAGCCCCAGCATTTT
CASSLIRDRVRGRGQPQHF
>TRBD1|-|TRBV6-5|TRBJ2-5
TGTGCCAGCACTCAAACCTGGACAGGGGAGACCCAGTACTTC
CASTQTWTGETQYF
>-|-|TRBV5-5|TRBJ2-6
TGTGCCAGCAGCTTGAGCGGTTTAGCGTCTGGGGCCAACGTCCTGACTTTC
CASSLSGLASGANVLTF
>-|-|TRBV16|TRBJ1-1
TGTGCCAGCAGCCAAAAGGAACAGAAGAACACTGAAGCTTTCTTT
CASSQKEQKNTEAFF
>-|-|TRBV5-1|TRBJ1-2
TGCGCCAGCAGCTTATCGGGGAACTATGGCTACACCTTC
CASSLSGNYGYTF
>-|-|TRBV30|TRBJ1-5
TGTGCCTGGAGCCCACTGGGCGGGGTCAATCAGCCCCAGCATTTT
CAWSPLGGVNQPQHF
>-|-|TRBV7-2|TRBJ1-5
TGTGCCAGCAGCTTAGTATACGTGCAGGGCCCATATAGCAATCAGCCCCAGCATTTT
CASSLVYVQGPYSNQPQHF
>-|-|TRBV24-1|TRBJ2-5
TGTGCCACCAGTGGAGTCGGGGTGGCTCAACAAGAGACCCAGTACTTC
CATSGVGVAQQETQYF
>-|-|TRBV7-9|TRBJ2-7
TGTGCCAGCAGCTCAAAATTTGGGTCGGACAGCTACGAGCAGTACTTC
CASSSKFGSDSYEQYF
>-|-|TRBV5-6|TRBJ2-7
TGTGCCAGCAGCTCCTCCAGGGGGGTCTTGGAGCAGTACTTC
CASSSSRGVLEQYF
>-|-|TRBV5-4|TRBJ2-3
TGTGCCAGCAGCCACGGGACTAGCACAGATACGCAGTATTTT
CASSHGTSTDTQYF
>TRBD1|-|TRBV19|TRBJ2-5
TGTGCCAGTAGTACGACAGGGATAAGAGAGACCCAGTACTTC
CASSTTGIRETQYF
>-|-|TRBV28|TRBJ1-3
TGTGCCAGCAGTTTACTTTTGAGGTCTGGAAACACCATATATTTT
CASSLLLRSGNTIYF
>-|-|TRBV7-9|TRBJ2-3
TGTGCCAGCAGCTTAGTTCTAGGCACAGATACGCAGTATTTT
CASSLVLGTDTQYF
>-|-|TRBV9|TRBJ2-7
TGTGCCAGCAGCGTAGCTAATAGCGGAACCTACGAGCAGTACTTC
CASSVANSGTYEQYF
>TRBD1|-|TRBV4-3|TRBJ1-1
TGCGCCAGCAGCCAAGCCCAGGGGGTCACTGAAGCTTTCTTT
CASSQAQGVTEAFF
>-|-|TRBV7-2|TRBJ2-3
TGTGCCAGCAGCTTAAAACAGAGCACAGATACGCAGTATTTT
CASSLKQSTDTQYF
>-|-|TRBV19|TRBJ1-5
TGTGCCAGTAACAGGGTAGGTCAGCCCCAGCATTTT
CASNRVGQPQHF